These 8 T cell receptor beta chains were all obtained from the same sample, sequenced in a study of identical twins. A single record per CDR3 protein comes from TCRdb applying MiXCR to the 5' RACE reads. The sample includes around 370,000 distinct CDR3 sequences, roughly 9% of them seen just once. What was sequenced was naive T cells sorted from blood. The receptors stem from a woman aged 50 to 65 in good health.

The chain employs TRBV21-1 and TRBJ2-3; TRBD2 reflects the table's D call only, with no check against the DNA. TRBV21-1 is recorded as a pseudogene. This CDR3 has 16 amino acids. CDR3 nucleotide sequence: TGTGCCAGCAGTGTATTTGCGGGAGGCTATACAGATACGCAGTATTTT. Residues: CASSVFAGGYTDTQYF.

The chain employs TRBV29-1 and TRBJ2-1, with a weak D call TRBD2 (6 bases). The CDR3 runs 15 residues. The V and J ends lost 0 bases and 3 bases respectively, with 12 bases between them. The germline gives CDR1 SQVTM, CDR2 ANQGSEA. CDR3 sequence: CSVEDQAGIYNEQFF. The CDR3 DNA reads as TGCAGCGTTGAAGATCAGGCGGGAATCTACAATGAGCAGTTCTTC.

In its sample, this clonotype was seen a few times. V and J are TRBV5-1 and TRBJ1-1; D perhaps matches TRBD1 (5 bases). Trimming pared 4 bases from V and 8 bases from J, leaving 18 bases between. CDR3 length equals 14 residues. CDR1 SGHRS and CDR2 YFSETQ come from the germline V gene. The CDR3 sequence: CASSPFAGPREAFF. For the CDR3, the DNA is TGCGCCAGCAGCCCGTTTGCGGGGCCCAGAGAAGCTTTCTTT.

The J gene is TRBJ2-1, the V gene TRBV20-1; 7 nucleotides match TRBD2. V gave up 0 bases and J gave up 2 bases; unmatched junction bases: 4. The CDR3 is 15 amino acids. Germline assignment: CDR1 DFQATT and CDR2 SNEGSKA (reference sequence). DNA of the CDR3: TGCAGTGCTAGAGACAGACGGGAGGCCTACAATGAGCAGTTCTTC. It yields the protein CSARDRREAYNEQFF.

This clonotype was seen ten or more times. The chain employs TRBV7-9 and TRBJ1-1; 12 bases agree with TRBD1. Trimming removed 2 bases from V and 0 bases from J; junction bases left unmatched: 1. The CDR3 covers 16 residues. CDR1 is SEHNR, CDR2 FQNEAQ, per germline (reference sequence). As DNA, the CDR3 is TGTGCCAGCAGCTTAAGGGACAGGGGGCTGAACACTGAAGCTTTCTTT. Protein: CASSLRDRGLNTEAFF.

For the CDR3, the DNA is TGTGCCACGGGGGGGTCTATCCGAGAGACCCAGTACTTC. This gives the protein CATGGSIRETQYF. The chain has TRBV27 and TRBJ2-5, with 8 bases that match TRBD2. This CDR3 has 13 residues. The germline V gene has CDR1 MNHEY and CDR2 SMNVEV (reference sequence). The junction had 8 bases not matched to a gene; V was cut back by 10 bases and J by 4 bases.

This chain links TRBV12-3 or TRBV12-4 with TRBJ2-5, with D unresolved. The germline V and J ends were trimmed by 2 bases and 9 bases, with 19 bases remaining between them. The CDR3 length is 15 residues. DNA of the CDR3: TGTGCCAGCAGTTTAAGTCAGGCAGGACCATTGTCCCAGTACTTC. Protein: CASSLSQAGPLSQYF.

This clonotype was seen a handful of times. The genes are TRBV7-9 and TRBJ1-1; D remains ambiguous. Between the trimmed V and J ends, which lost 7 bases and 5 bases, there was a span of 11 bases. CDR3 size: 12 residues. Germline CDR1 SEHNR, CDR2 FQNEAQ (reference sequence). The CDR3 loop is CASKRDTTEAFF. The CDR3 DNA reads TGTGCCAGCAAAAGGGATACGACTGAAGCTTTCTTT. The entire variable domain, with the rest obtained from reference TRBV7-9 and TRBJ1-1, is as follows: DTGVSQNPRHKITKRGQNVTFRCDPISEHNRLYWYRQTLGQGPEFLTYFQNEAQLEKSRLLSDRFSAERPKGSFSTLEIQRTEQGDSAMYLCASKRDTTEAFFGQGTRLTVV.